The 8 T cell receptor beta chains reported below all come from one sample, sequenced in a study of shared clonotypes between healthy human individuals (dated by TCRdb to 2018 to 2020). Libraries were prepared through the immunoSEQ multiplex PCR assay. Entries here come from immuneACCESS through TCRdb and include only in-frame sequences with V and J called. Some clones fail to appear in such tables; in the studies checked, an unresolved V gene covers under half of the shortfall, and the cause of the remainder is unknown. The sample table holds some 2.4 million clones, of which approximately 93% were seen once. Together, the top ten hold 0.36% of the sample. The sequenced sample was naive CD4+ T cells from PBMCs. Explained via the paper, the cell subset or site label denotes: CD45RA+ positively selected. Receptors originate from a man younger than 35 in good health. Some clones in this sample may be carry-over from other donors' samples.

The chain uses TRBV11-3 and TRBJ2-1; TRBD2 aligns across 7 bases. The CDR3 has 17 amino acids. Germline CDR1 reads SGHNT; CDR2 reads YENEEA. V lost 1 base, J lost 7 bases, and 13 bases stayed unmatched. The CDR3 reads CASSLVVGKREVNEQFF. The CDR3 DNA follows: TGTGCCAGCAGCTTAGTAGTGGGAAAACGGGAGGTGAATGAGCAGTTCTTC.

The chain links TRBV10-3 to TRBJ1-5; 8 bases line up with TRBD1. CDR1 and CDR2 from the germline V gene are ENHRY and SYGVKD. Unmatched junction bases numbered 3, after V lost 2 bases and J lost 6 bases. The CDR3 runs 14 residues. CDR3 loop: CAISENQGAQPQHF. CDR3 nucleotides: TGTGCCATCAGTGAGAACCAGGGGGCTCAGCCCCAGCATTTT.

Of note for this clone: Other DNA sequences of this sample code for an identical CDR3. The CDR3 DNA reads TGTGCCTGGTCCCGGGACAATAGCAATCAGCCCCAGCATTTT. Translation gives CAWSRDNSNQPQHF. V gene TRBV30 combines with J gene TRBJ1-5, with D possibly TRBD1 on 6 matching bases. The ends were cut back, 5 bases at V and 0 bases at J, with 11 bases in the middle. CDR1 is GTSNPN and CDR2 is SVGIG in the germline V gene (reference sequence). The CDR3 is made up of 14 amino acids.

This sequence joins TRBV2 and TRBJ2-1; the D gene is possibly TRBD2 (6 bases). This CDR3 is built from 14 residues. Between the trimmed V and J ends, which lost 6 bases and 9 bases, there was a span of 18 bases. From germline, CDR1 is SNHLY and CDR2 FYNNEI. CDR3 residues: CASRYGREYGEQFF. The CDR3 DNA reads as TGTGCCAGCAGATATGGACGGGAGTATGGTGAGCAGTTCTTC. The full variable domain, rest sourced from reference TRBV2 and TRBJ2-1, is EPEVTQTPSHQVTQMGQEVILRCVPISNHLYFYWYRQILGQKVEFLVSFYNNEISEKSEIFDDQFSVERPDGSNFTLKIRSTKLEDSAMYFCASRYGREYGEQFFGPGTRLTVL.

This clone was seen a handful of times. This chain connects TRBV29-1 to TRBJ1-4; D might be TRBD1 (6 bases). The CDR3 consists of 12 residues. Germline CDR1 SQVTM, CDR2 ANQGSEA. With 6 bases removed from V and 6 bases from J, the gap between germline ends came to 11 bases. The CDR3 DNA sequence: TGCAGCGTGCAAGGGGGTCATGAAAAACTGTTTTTT. Its protein product is CSVQGGHEKLFF.

V gene TRBV5-1 combines with J gene TRBJ1-1; 7 nucleotides agree with TRBD1. V dropped 4 bases and J dropped 5; count of bases not matched to a gene: 11. The CDR3 sequence is 15 residues long. CDR1 is SGHRS, CDR2 YFSETQ, per germline. The DNA for the CDR3 is TGCGCCAGCAGCCGGGACAGTTTTTTTGGGACTGAAGCTTTCTTT. It codes for CASSRDSFFGTEAFF.

The chain recombines TRBV19 with TRBJ2-3; a possible D gene is TRBD1 (6 bases). In germline, CDR1 is LNHDA, CDR2 SQIVND (reference sequence). V lost 4 bases, J lost 3 bases, and 11 bases lay in between. The CDR3 covers 14 residues. Here the CDR3 reads CASSTQGFTDTQYF. CDR3 nucleotide sequence: TGTGCCAGTAGTACCCAGGGGTTTACAGATACGCAGTATTTT.

Only one count was recorded for this clone. This chain connects TRBV5-6 to TRBJ2-7, with 8 bases lining up with TRBD1. The CDR3 extends over 16 amino acids. Germline CDR1 reads SGHDT; CDR2 reads YYEEEE. V gave up 5 bases and J gave up 5 bases; unmatched junction bases: 15. CDR3 bases: TGTGCCAGCAGTCGCGCCGTACCCCGGGACAGGAACGAGCAGTACTTC. It yields the protein CASSRAVPRDRNEQYF. The whole variable domain, filled in from reference TRBV5-6 and TRBJ2-7, reads DAGVTQSPTHLIKTRGQQVTLRCSPKSGHDTVSWYQQALGQGPQFIFQYYEEEERQRGNFPDRFSGHQFPNYSSELNVNALLLGDSALYLCASSRAVPRDRNEQYFGPGTRLTVT.